The 5 T cell receptor beta chains reported below all come from one sample, sequenced in a study of cytomegalovirus exposure and HLA in healthy donors. With 60 Vbeta and 13 Jbeta primers, the PCR was carried out. The method was immunoSEQ multiplex PCR; TCRdb's version includes in-frame clones alone and lacks a portion of them. The table has about 150,000 clones, around two thirds seen once. The sequenced sample consisted of PBMCs. The source is a man aged 30-40 years in good health and CMV-seropositive.

The chain carries TRBV7-3 and TRBJ2-3, with D tentatively TRBD1 (5 bases). Germline V lookup: CDR1 SGHTA, CDR2 FQGTGA. The CDR3 loop spans 14 amino acids. V was trimmed by 3 bases and J by 2 bases, leaving 9 bases between them. This CDR3 is CASSFGALTDTQYF. The CDR3 coding sequence is TGTGCCAGCAGCTTTGGGGCGCTCACAGATACGCAGTATTTT.

The chain couples TRBV6-5 to TRBJ2-1, with 8 bases fitting TRBD2. V lost 0 bases and J lost 6; bases outside the gene matches: 4. The CDR3 contains 15 residues. Germline values: CDR1 MNHEY, CDR2 SVGAGI. The CDR3 loop is CASSYSREGTNEQFF. The CDR3 nucleotides read TGTGCCAGCAGTTACTCTCGGGAGGGCACCAATGAGCAGTTCTTC.

The gene calls are TRBV7-9 and TRBJ1-2; TRBD1 matches at 7 bases. CDR1 is SEHNR, CDR2 FQNEAQ, per germline (reference sequence). V shed 1 base and J 8 bases; nucleotides not matched to a gene: 13. This CDR3 is 16 amino acids long. The CDR3 nucleotides are TGTGCCAGCAGCTTAGAGGGGACAGTCAGCCCGCGAGGCTACACCTTC. Amino acids: CASSLEGTVSPRGYTF.

In nucleotides, the CDR3 is TGTGCCAGCAGCCAAATGCGGGAAATTGGGCTAACAGAGCAGTTCTTC. Amino acid sequence: CASSQMREIGLTEQFF. The chain has TRBV9 and TRBJ2-1; D possibly corresponds to TRBD2 (6 bases). Germline CDR1 and CDR2: SGDLS and YYNGEE. The CDR3 consists of 16 residues. With 4 bases removed from V and 10 bases from J, the gap between germline ends came to 24 bases.

This sequence joins TRBV6-6 and TRBJ1-3; D ambiguous. Germline V lookup: CDR1 MNHNY, CDR2 SVGAGI (reference sequence). The CDR3 is 16 amino acids. V shed 0 bases and J shed 3 bases, with 12 bases lying between them. In DNA form, the CDR3 reads TGTGCCAGCAGTTACTCGACCAGCGACCATGGAAACACCATATATTTT. Its translation is CASSYSTSDHGNTIYF.